This entry features one T cell receptor (beta chain) sequence. Antigen specificity is unknown. The record originates from a study of OX40 agonist ivuxolimab in advanced cancers. Measured with immunoSEQ multiplex PCR; TCRdb has only the in-frame clones, and not every one. Among approximately 60,000 clones listed, roughly 81% were seen once. Study-level points and caveats: Clones of CD4+ and CD8+ blood T cells grew by week 6 at doses of 0.1 to 3.0 mg/kg.

The CDR3 has 15 residues. V was shortened by 2 bases and J by 8 bases, with 18 bases between the two germline ends. Germline values: CDR1 SNHLY, CDR2 FYNNEI. Sample: CD4+ or CD8+ T cells sorted from blood, taken in a trial of the OX40 agonist ivuxolimab. The gene calls are TRBV2 and TRBJ1-2; possible D gene TRBD1, 5 bases. The TCR comes from an adult with an advanced solid tumor such as melanoma, head and neck, liver or kidney cancer. The CDR3 here is CASSERDRSPLGYTF. The CDR3 DNA is TGTGCCAGCAGTGAAAGAGACAGATCTCCTCTAGGCTACACCTTC.